This TCR beta chain stems from a study of blood T cell repertoires in COVID-19. About the study: Researchers got acute and convalescent COVID-19 samples from the United States, Italy and Spain.

This CDR3 comprises 17 residues. The germline V gene encodes CDR1 MNHEY and CDR2 SMNVEV (reference sequence). V was pared by 3 bases and J by 0 bases, with 6 bases of the junction left unmatched. In the study's own analysis: Cell counts per sample came from amplifying reference gene primers. Clones were read by immunoSEQ multiplex PCR, and TCRdb kept only the in-frame ones, dropping some. V, J and clone size derive from that table, while D and trimming were established from the DNA sequence. The data hold some 390,000 clones, with just under 90% observed a single time. Donors in Cohort 3 who had recovered were those with two negative PCRs, healthcare professional clearance, or resolution of their symptoms.

This clonotype was obtained from a woman in her 30s who had recovered from COVID-19. The sample consisted of PBMCs or T cells enriched from blood (not recorded which). This sequence joins TRBV27 and TRBJ2-7; TRBD2 matches 12 bases. CDR3 nucleotide sequence: TGTGCCAGCAGTTTTTCGGGACTAGCGGGCCGCTCCTACGAGCAGTACTTC. It translates to CASSFSGLAGRSYEQYF.